The entry below gives a single TCR beta chain sequence along with its context. The sample is drawn from a study of shared clonotypes between healthy human individuals. The run depth of the assay was deep. Produced via immunoSEQ multiplex PCR; TCRdb's table is partial and in-frame only. The sample lists about 2,100,000 clones, 90% to 95% seen once, with 1.7% in the top ten. Naive CD8 isolation took CD45RO-negative cells positively selected for CCR7 and excluded terminally differentiated effector memory CD45RA+ cells. The CDR3 has 15 residues. Trimming took 3 bases from V and 0 from J; bases not matched to a gene: 4. Per the germline V gene, CDR1 is GTSNPN and CDR2 is SVGIG (reference sequence).

The V call is TRBV30, the J call TRBJ1-4, with 7 nucleotides matching TRBD1. The sample was naive CD8+ T cells from PBMCs. The sequence was collected from a young man in good health. Some clones in this sample may be carry-over from other donors' samples. This CDR3 is CAWRRTGATNEKLFF. DNA of the CDR3: TGTGCCTGGAGGAGAACAGGGGCAACTAATGAAAAACTGTTTTTT. Based on the CDR3 plus reference TRBV30 and TRBJ1-4, the full variable domain is SQTIHQWPATLVQPVGSPLSLECTVEGTSNPNLYWYRQAAGRGLQLLFYSVGIGQISSEVPQNLSASRPQDRQFILSSKKLLLSDSGFYLCAWRRTGATNEKLFFGSGTQLSVL.